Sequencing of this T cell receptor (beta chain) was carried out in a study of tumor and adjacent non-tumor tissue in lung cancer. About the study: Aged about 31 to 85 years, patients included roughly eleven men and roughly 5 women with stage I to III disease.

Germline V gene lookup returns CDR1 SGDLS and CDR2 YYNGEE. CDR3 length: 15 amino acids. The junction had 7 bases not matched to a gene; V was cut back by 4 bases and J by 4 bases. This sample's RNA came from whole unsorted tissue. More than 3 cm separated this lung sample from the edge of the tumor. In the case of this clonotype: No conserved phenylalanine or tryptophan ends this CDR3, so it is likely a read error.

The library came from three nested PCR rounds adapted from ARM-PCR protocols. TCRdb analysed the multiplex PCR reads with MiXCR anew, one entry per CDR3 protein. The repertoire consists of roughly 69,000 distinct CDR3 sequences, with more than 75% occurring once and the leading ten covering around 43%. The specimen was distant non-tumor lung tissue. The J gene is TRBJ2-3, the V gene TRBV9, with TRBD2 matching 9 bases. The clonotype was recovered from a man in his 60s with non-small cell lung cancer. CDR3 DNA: TGTGCCAGCAGCCCCTTTGCGGGAGGGCCAGATACGCAGTATTTG. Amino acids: CASSPFAGGPDTQYL.